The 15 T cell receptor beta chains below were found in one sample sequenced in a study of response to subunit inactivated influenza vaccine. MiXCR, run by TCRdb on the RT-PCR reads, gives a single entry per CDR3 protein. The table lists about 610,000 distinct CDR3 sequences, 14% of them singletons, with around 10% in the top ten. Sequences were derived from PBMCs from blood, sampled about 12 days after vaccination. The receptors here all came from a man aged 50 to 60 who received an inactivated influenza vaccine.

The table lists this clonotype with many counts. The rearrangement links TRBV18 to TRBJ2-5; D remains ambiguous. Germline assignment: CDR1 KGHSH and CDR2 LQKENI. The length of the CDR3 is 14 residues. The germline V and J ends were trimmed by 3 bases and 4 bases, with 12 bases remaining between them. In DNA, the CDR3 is TGTGCCAGCTCACCGCCGGGTCTCGCAGAGACCCAGTACTTC. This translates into CASSPPGLAETQYF. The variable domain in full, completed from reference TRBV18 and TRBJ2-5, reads NAGVMQNPRHLVRRRGQEARLRCSPMKGHSHVYWYRQLPEEGLKFMVYLQKENIIDESGMPKERFSAEFPKEGPSILRIQQVVRGDSAAYFCASSPPGLAETQYFGPGTRLLVL.

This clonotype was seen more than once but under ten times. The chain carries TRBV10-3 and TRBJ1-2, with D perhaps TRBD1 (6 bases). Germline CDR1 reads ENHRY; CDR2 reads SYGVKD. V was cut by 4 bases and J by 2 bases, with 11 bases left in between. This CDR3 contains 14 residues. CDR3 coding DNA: TGTGCCATCAGTGGGCAGGGGCGCAACTATGGCTACACCTTC. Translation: CAISGQGRNYGYTF.

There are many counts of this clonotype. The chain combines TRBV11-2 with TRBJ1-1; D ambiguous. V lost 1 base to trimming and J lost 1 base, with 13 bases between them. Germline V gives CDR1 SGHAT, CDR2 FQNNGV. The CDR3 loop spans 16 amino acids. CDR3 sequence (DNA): TGTGCCAGCAGCTTAGGGAAGACAATTCGGAACACTGAAGCTTTCTTT. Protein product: CASSLGKTIRNTEAFF.

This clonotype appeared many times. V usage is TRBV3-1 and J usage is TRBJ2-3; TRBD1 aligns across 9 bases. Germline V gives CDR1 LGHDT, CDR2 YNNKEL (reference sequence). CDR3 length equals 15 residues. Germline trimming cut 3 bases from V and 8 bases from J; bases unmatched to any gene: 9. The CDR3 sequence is CASSQDPGQGATQYF. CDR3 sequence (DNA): TGTGCCAGCAGCCAGGATCCGGGACAGGGAGCTACGCAGTATTTT.

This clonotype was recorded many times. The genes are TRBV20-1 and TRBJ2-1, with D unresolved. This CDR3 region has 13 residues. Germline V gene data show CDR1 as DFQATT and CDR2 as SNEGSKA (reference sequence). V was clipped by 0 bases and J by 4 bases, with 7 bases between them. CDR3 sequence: CSAREDRYNEQFF. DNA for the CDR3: TGCAGTGCTAGAGAAGACCGTTACAATGAGCAGTTCTTC.

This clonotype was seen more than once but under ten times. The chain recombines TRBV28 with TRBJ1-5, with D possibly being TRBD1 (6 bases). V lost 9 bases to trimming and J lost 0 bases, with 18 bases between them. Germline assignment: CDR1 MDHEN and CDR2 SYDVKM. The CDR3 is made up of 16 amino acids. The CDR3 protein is CASKPPPRGSNQPQHF. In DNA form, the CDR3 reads TGTGCCAGTAAACCTCCACCCAGGGGTAGCAATCAGCCCCAGCATTTT. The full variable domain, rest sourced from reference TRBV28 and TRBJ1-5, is DVKVTQSSRYLVKRTGEKVFLECVQDMDHENMFWYRQDPGLGLRLIYFSYDVKMKEKGDIPEGYSVSREKKERFSLILESASTNQTSMYLCASKPPPRGSNQPQHFGDGTRLSIL.

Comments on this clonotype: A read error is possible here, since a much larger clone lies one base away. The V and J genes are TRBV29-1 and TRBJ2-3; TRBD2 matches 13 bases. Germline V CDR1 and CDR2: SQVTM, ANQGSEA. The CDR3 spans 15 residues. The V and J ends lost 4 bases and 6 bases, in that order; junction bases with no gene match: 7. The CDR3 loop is CSVGATSGGADTQYF. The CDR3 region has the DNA TGCAGCGTTGGGGCCACTAGCGGGGGGGCCGATACGCAGTATTTT.

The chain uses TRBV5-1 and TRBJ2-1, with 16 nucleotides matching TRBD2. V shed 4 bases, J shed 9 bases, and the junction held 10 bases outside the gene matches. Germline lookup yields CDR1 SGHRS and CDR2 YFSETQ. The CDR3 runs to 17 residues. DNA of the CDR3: TGCGCCAGCAGCAAGGGGACTAGCGGGAGGGCCTCCGTTGAGCAGTTCTTC. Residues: CASSKGTSGRASVEQFF.

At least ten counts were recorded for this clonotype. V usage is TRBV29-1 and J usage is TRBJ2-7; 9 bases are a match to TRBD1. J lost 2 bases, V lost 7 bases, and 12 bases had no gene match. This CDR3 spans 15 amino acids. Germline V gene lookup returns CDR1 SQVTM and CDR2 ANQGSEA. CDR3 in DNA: TGCAGCGCCCTCAAACTACAGGGGGCAACCTACGAGCAGTACTTC. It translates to CSALKLQGATYEQYF.

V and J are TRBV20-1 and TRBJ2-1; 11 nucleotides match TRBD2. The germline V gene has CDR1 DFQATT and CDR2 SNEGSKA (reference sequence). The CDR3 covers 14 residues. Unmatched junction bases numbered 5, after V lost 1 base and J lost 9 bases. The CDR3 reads CSARATSGGGEQFF. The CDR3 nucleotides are TGCAGTGCTAGAGCAACTAGCGGGGGAGGTGAGCAGTTCTTC.

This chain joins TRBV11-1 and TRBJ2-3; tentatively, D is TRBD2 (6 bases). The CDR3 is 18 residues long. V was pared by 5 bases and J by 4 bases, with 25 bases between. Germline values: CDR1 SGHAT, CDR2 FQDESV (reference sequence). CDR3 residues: CASSGTLWSCSSPDTQYF. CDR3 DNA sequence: TGTGCCAGCAGCGGGACTCTCTGGAGCTGTTCTTCGCCAGATACGCAGTATTTT.

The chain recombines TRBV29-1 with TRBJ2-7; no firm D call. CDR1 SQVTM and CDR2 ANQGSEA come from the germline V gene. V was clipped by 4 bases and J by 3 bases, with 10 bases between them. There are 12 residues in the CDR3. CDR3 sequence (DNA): TGCAGCGTTGGAGACACTCTCTACGAGCAGTACTTC. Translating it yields CSVGDTLYEQYF.

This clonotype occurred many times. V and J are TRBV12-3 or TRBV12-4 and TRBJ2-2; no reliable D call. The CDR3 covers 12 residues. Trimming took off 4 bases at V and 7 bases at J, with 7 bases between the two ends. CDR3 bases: TGTGCCAGCAGTTCTTATATCGGGGAGCTGTTTTTT. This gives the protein CASSSYIGELFF.

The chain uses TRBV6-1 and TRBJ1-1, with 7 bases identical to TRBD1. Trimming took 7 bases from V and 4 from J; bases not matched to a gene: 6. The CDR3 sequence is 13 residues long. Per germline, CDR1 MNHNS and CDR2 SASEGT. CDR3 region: CASNLTGCTEAFF. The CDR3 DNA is TGTGCCAGCAATCTGACAGGGTGCACTGAAGCTTTCTTT.

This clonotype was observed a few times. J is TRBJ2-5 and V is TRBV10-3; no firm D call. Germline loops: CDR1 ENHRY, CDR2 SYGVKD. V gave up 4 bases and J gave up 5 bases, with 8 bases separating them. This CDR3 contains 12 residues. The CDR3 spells CAISVSRETQYF. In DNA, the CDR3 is TGTGCCATCAGTGTTTCGCGCGAGACCCAGTACTTC.